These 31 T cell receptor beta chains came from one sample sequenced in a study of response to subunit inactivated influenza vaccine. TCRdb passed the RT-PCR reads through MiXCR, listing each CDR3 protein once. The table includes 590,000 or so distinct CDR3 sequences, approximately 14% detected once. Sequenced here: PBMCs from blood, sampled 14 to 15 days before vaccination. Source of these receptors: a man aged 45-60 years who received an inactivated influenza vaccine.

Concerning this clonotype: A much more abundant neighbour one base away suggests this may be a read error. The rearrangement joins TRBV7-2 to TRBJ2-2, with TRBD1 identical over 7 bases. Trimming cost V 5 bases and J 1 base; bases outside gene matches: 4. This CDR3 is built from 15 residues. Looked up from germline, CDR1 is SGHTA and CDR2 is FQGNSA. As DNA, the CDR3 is TGTGCCAGCAGCCTCCGGGACAGGAACACCGGGGAGCTGTTTTTT. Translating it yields CASSLRDRNTGELFF.

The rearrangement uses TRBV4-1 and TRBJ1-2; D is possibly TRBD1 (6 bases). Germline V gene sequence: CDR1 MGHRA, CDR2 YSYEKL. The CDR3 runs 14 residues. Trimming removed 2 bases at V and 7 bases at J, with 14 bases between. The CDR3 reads CASSQPTGQGGYTF. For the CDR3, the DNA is TGCGCCAGCAGCCAACCAACAGGGCAGGGTGGCTACACCTTC.

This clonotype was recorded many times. CDR3 nucleotides: TGTGCCAGCAGCTTAGCAGTTTATAACAATGAGCAGTTCTTC. It translates to CASSLAVYNNEQFF. This sequence joins TRBV7-9 and TRBJ2-1; D is unresolved. This CDR3 is 14 amino acids long. Trimming pared 0 bases from V and 5 bases from J, leaving 8 bases between. Germline loops: CDR1 SEHNR, CDR2 FQNEAQ (reference sequence).

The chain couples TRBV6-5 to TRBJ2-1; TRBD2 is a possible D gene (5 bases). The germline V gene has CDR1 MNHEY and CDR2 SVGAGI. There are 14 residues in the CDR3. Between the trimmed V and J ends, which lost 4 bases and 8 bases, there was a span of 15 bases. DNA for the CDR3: TGTGCCAGCAGTTTAACTTCGGGGTGGGATGAGCAGTTCTTC. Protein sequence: CASSLTSGWDEQFF.

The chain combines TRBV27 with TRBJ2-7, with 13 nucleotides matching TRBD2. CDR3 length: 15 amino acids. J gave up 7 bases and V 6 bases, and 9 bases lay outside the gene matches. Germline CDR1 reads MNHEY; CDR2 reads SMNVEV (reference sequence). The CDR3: CASSPGLAGFGEQYF. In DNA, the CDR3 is TGTGCCAGCAGCCCGGGACTAGCGGGGTTCGGGGAGCAGTACTTC.

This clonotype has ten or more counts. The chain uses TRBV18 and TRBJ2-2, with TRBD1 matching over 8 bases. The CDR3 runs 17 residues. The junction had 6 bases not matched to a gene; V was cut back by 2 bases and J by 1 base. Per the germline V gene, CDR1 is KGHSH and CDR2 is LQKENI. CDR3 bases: TGTGCCAGCTCACCAAGCAGGGGGCTCGAGAACACCGGGGAGCTGTTTTTT. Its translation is CASSPSRGLENTGELFF.

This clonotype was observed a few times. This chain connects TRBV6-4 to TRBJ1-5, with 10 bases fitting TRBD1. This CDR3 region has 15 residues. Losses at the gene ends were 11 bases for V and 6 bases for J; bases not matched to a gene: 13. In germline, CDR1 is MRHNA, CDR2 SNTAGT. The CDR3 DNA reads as TGTGCCGTCAACCGTGACAGGGGGCTAGGTCAGCCCCAGCATTTT. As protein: CAVNRDRGLGQPQHF.

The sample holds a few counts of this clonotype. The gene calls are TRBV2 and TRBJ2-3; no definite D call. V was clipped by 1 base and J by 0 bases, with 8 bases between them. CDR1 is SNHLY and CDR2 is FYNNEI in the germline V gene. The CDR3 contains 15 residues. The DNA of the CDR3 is TGTGCCAGCAGTGAAGTATTTAGTAGCACAGATACGCAGTATTTT. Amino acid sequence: CASSEVFSSTDTQYF.

The DNA of the CDR3 is TGTGCCAGCAGCCCTAGAGGGATGACTAGCGGGAGGGATTGGTGGAGCGACGAGCAGTACTTC. This translates into CASSPRGMTSGRDWWSDEQYF. This rearrangement joins TRBV14 to TRBJ2-7, with TRBD2 identical over 14 bases. Unmatched junction bases numbered 22, after V lost 4 bases and J lost 5 bases. Germline-derived CDR1 and CDR2 are SGHDN and FVKESK. This CDR3 contains 21 residues.

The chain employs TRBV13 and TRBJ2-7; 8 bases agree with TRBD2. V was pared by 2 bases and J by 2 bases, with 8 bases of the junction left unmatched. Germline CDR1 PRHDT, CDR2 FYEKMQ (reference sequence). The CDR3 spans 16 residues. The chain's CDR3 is CASSLPSTGGPYEQYF. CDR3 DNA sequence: TGTGCCAGCAGCTTACCGTCCACGGGGGGGCCCTACGAGCAGTACTTC.

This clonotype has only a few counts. The CDR3, as DNA: TGCGCCAGCAGGTGGCCTAGCGGGGAGACAGATACGCAGTATTTT. Encoded protein: CASRWPSGETDTQYF. This sequence joins TRBV5-1 and TRBJ2-3, with 9 positions matching TRBD2. After removal of 5 bases from V and 3 bases from J, the junction contained 7 bases not matched to a gene. This CDR3 is built from 15 residues. CDR1 and CDR2 (germline): SGHRS, YFSETQ.

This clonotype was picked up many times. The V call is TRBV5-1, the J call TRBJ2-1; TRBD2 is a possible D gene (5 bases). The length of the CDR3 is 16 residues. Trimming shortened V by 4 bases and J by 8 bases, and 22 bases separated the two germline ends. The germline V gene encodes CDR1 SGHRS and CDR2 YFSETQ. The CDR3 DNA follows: TGCGCCAGCAGCCGCCCTATCCTGGACTCTAGGGATGAGCAGTTCTTC. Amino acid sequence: CASSRPILDSRDEQFF.

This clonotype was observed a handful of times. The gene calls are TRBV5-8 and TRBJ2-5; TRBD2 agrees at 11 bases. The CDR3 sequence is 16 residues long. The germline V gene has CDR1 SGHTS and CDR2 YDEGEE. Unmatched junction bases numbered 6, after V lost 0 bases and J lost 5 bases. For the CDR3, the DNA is TGTGCCAGCAGCTTGGCCGTACTAGCGGGGGAGGAGACCCAGTACTTC. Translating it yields CASSLAVLAGEETQYF.

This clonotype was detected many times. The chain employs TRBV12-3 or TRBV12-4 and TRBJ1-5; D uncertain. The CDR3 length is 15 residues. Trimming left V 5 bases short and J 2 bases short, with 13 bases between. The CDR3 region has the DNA TGTGCCAGCAGTCCCAGCCGAGTGGGCAATCAGCCCCAGCATTTT. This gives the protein CASSPSRVGNQPQHF.

DNA of the CDR3: TGTGCCAGCAGCTTTAGCGGGGGGGATGGTGAGCAGTTCTTC. Its protein product is CASSFSGGDGEQFF. This chain links TRBV5-5 with TRBJ2-1, with 11 positions matching TRBD2. V was clipped by 2 bases and J by 9 bases; unmatched bases: 4. The CDR3 extends over 14 amino acids. Germline lookup yields CDR1 SGHKS and CDR2 YYEKEE (reference sequence).

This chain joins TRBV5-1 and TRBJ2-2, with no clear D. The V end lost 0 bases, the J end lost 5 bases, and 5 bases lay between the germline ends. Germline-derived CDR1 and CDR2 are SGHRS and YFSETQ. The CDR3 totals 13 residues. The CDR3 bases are TGCGCCAGCAGCTTGGTGATGACCGGGGAGCTGTTTTTT. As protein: CASSLVMTGELFF.

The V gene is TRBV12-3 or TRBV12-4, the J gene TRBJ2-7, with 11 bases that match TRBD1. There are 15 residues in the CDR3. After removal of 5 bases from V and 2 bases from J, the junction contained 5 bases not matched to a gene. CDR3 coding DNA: TGTGCCAGCAGTGATGGACAGGGGGCCACCTACGAGCAGTACTTC. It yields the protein CASSDGQGATYEQYF.

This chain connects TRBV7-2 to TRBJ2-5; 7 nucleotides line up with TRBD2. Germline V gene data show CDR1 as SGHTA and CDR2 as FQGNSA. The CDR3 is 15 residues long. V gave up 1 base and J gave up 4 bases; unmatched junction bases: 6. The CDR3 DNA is TGTGCCAGCAGCTTAGGACCGGGAGGAGGAGAGACCCAGTACTTC. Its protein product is CASSLGPGGGETQYF.

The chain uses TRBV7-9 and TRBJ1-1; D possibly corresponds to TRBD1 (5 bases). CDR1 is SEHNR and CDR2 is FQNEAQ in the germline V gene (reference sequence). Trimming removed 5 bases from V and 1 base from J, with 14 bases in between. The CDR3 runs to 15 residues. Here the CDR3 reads CASSPSGGGNTEAFF. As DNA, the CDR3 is TGTGCCAGCAGCCCGTCTGGGGGGGGGAACACTGAAGCTTTCTTT.

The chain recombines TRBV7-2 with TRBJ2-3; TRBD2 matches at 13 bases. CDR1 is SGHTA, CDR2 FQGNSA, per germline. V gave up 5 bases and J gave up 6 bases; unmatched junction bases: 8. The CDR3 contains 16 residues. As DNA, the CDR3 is TGTGCCAGCAGCGAGGGACTAGCGGGAAGAGGGGATACGCAGTATTTT. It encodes CASSEGLAGRGDTQYF.

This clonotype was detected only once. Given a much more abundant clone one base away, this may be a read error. Here the CDR3 DNA reads TGTGCCGGCAGTTTAGGGCTAGCGGGAGTCTCGGATACGCAGTATTTT. Protein product: CAGSLGLAGVSDTQYF. The V call is TRBV12-3 or TRBV12-4, the J call TRBJ2-3; TRBD2 matches at 10 bases. CDR3 size: 16 residues.

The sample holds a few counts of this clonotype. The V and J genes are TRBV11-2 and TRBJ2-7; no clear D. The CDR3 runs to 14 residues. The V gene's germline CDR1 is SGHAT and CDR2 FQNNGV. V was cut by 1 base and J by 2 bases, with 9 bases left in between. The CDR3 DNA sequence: TGTGCCAGCAGCTTAGCTGCGCCGACCTACGAGCAGTACTTC. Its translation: CASSLAAPTYEQYF.

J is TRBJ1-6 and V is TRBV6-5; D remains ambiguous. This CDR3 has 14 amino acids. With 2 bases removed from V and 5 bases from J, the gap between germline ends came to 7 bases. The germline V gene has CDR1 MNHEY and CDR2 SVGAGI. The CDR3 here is CASSYALNNSPLHF. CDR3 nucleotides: TGTGCCAGCAGTTACGCCCTAAATAATTCACCCCTCCACTTT.

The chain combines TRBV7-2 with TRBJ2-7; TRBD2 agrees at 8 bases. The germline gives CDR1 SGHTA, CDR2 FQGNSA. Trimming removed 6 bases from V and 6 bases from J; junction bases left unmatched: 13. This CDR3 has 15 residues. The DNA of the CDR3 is TGTGCCAGCAGTACCAGCGGGAGCCTCCGCTCCGAGCAGTACTTC. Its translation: CASSTSGSLRSEQYF.

The CDR3 loop is CSAPHTGGNIQYF. CDR3 bases: TGCAGTGCTCCACATACAGGGGGGAACATTCAGTACTTC. The V call is TRBV20-1, the J call TRBJ2-4; 8 nucleotides match TRBD1. Trimming cost V 5 bases and J 7 bases; bases outside gene matches: 7. CDR1 and CDR2 (germline): DFQATT, SNEGSKA (reference sequence). This CDR3 has 13 residues.

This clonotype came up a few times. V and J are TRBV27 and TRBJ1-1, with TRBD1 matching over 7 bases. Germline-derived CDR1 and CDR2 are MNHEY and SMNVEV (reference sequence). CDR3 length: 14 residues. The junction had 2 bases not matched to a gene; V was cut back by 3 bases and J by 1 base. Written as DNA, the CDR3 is TGTGCCAGCAGTTTCGGGACAGAGAACACTGAAGCTTTCTTT. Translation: CASSFGTENTEAFF.

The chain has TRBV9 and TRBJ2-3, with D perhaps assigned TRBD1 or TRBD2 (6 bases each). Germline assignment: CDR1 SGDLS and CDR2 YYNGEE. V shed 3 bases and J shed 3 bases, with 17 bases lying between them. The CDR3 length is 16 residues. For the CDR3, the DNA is TGTGCCAGCAGCGGTACGGAGGGGGGAATAACAGATACGCAGTATTTT. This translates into CASSGTEGGITDTQYF.

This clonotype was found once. The CDR3 sequence: CASSDATGTSGTQYF. Written as DNA, the CDR3 is TGTGCCAGCAGTGACGCAACCGGGACTAGCGGTACCCAGTACTTC. The chain couples TRBV2 to TRBJ2-5; 11 bases map to TRBD2. V trimming: 3 bases; J trimming: 8 bases; junction bases outside the gene matches: 8. Germline CDR1 reads SNHLY; CDR2 reads FYNNEI. This CDR3 has 15 residues. Complete variable domain (other parts from reference TRBV2 and TRBJ2-5): EPEVTQTPSHQVTQMGQEVILRCVPISNHLYFYWYRQILGQKVEFLVSFYNNEISEKSEIFDDQFSVERPDGSNFTLKIRSTKLEDSAMYFCASSDATGTSGTQYFGPGTRLLVL.

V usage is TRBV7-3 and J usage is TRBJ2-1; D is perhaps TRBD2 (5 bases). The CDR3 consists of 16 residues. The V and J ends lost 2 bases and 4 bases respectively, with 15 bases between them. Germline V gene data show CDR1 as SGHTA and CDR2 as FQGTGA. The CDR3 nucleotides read TGTGCCAGCAGCTTACATCCCTTACTAGAATACAATGAGCAGTTCTTC. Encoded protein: CASSLHPLLEYNEQFF.

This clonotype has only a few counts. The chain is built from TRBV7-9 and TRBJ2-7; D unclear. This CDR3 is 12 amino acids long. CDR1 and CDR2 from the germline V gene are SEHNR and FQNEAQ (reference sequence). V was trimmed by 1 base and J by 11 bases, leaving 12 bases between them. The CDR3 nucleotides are TGTGCCAGCAGCTTAGAAGGGCTAAATAAGTACTTC. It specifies CASSLEGLNKYF.

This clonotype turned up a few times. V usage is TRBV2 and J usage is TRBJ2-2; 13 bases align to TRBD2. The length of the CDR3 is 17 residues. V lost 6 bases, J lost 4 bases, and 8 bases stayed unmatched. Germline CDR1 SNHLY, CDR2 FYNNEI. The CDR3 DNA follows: TGTGCCAGCAGCGCGACTAGCGGGGGGCCGAGCACCGGGGAGCTGTTTTTT. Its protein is CASSATSGGPSTGELFF.